The present entry profiles one T cell receptor (beta chain) with its context. J lost 3 bases, V lost 5 bases, and 8 bases had no gene match. Germline V gene sequence: CDR1 SQVTM, CDR2 ANQGSEA. The CDR3 runs 14 residues. The source of the sample is a study of blood T cell repertoires in COVID-19. Turning to the study itself: Acute and convalescent COVID-19 samples came from the United States, Italy and Spain.

Per the original methods: The authors estimated nucleated cell counts from reference gene primer amplification. The table came from immunoSEQ multiplex PCR; TCRdb's copy has only in-frame clones and leaves some out. V and J calls and clone size follow that table, whereas D and trimming were derived from the DNA. The table has roughly 150,000 clones, 80% to 90% seen once. The TCR comes from a woman between 50 and 59 years old in a cohort sampled during active or convalescent COVID-19. Input material: peripheral blood. The chain recombines TRBV29-1 with TRBJ2-3, with 7 bases lining up with TRBD2. The CDR3 region is CSVLLAYGTDTQYF. CDR3 in DNA: TGCAGCGTTCTACTAGCGTATGGAACAGATACGCAGTATTTT.